Given below is one TCR beta chain in context. The sample originates from a study of blood T cell repertoires in COVID-19. Participant ages covered roughly 18 to 89 years across about two dozen US areas. Cohort 3 donors were reported recovered after two negative PCRs, clearance, or symptom resolution. Original data processing: Estimates of nucleated cell counts were drawn from the amplification of reference gene primers. Only in-frame clones appear in the TCRdb table, and some are missing; sequencing was by immunoSEQ multiplex PCR. V and J calls and clone size come straight from that table; D and trimming were deduced from the DNA. The sample records some 460,000 clones, around 90% being singletons. There are 15 residues in the CDR3. V gave up 7 bases and J gave up 0 bases; unmatched junction bases: 6. CDR1 is LNHDA, CDR2 SQIVND, per germline (reference sequence).

Material: PBMCs or T cells enriched from blood (not recorded which). The clonotype was recovered from a woman aged 18-29 years who had recovered from COVID-19. This chain joins TRBV19 and TRBJ1-5; TRBD1 matches 7 bases. This chain's CDR3 is CASTGTEYSNQPQHF. The CDR3 coding sequence is TGTGCCAGTACAGGGACAGAATATAGCAATCAGCCCCAGCATTTT.